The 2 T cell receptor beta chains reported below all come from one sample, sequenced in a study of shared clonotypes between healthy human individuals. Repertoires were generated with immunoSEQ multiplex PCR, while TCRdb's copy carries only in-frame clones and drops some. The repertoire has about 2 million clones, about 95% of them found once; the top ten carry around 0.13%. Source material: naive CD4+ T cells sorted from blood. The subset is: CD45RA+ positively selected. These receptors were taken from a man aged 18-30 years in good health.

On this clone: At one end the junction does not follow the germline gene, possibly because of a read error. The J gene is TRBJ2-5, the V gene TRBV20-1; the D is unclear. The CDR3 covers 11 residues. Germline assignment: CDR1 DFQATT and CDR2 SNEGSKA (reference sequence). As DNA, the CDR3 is TGCAGTGGTAGATTTCAAGAGACCCAGTACTTC. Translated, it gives CSGRFQETQYF.

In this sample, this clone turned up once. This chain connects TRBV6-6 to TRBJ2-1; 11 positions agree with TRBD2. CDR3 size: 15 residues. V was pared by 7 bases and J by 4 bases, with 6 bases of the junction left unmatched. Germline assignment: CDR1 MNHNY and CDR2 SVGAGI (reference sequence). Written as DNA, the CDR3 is TGTGCCAGCAAAAAGGGACTAGCGGATTACAATGAGCAGTTCTTC. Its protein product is CASKKGLADYNEQFF.